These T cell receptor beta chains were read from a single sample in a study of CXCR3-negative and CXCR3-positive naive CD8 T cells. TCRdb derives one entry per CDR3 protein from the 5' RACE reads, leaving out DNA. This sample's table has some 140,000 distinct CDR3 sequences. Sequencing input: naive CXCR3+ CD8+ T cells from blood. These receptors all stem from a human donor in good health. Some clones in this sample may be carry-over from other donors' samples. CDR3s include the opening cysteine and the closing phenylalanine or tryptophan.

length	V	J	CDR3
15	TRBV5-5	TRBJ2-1	CASSLDSSSYNEQFF
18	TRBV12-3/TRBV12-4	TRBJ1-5	CASSLPPNTRDSNQPQHF
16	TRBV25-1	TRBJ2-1	CASSEFNGGAYNEQFF
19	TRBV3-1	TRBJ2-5	CASSFRTSGSWLYQETQYF
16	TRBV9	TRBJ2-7	CASSVFGDRALSEQYF
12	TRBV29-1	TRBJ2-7	CSVGTGTLEQYF
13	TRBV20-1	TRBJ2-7	CSARQGFSYEQYF
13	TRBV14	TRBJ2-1	CASSPRDGREQFF
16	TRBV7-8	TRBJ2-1	CASSHRIAGGMNEQFF
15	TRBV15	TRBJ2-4	CATSRDGVGSNIQYF
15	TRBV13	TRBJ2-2	CASSHGDPSGRELFF
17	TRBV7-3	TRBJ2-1	CASSLTPSGSSYNEQFF
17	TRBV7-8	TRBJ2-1	CASSARARQSSYNEQFF
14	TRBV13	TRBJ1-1	CASSQSGLATEAFF
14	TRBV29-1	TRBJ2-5	CSVEPGGPLETQYF
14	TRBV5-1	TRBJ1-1	CASSLEPRNTEAFF
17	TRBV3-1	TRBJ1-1	CASSQDKAGGEFTEAFF
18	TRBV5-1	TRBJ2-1	CASSSGQRELSSYNEQFF
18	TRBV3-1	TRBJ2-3	CASSQVVSGGRNTDTQYF
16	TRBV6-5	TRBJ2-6	CASSYSGWGGANVLTF
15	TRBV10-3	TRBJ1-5	CAIWDGTGSNQPQHF
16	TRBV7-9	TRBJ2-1	CASSPRTPGTYNEQFF
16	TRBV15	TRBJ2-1	CATSRVTGGSYNEQFF
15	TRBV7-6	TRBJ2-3	CASKETGASTDTQYF
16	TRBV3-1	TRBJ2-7	CASSHWTGTGYYEQYF
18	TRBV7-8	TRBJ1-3	CASSLWRGQAIFDNTIYF
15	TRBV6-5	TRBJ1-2	CASSPWDSTNYGYTF
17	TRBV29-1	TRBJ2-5	CSVDGTDRDDLQETQYF
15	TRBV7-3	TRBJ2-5	CASRRTGDGQETQYF
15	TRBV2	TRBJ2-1	CASSDGSGGHNEQFF
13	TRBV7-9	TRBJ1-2	CASSHPSESGYTF